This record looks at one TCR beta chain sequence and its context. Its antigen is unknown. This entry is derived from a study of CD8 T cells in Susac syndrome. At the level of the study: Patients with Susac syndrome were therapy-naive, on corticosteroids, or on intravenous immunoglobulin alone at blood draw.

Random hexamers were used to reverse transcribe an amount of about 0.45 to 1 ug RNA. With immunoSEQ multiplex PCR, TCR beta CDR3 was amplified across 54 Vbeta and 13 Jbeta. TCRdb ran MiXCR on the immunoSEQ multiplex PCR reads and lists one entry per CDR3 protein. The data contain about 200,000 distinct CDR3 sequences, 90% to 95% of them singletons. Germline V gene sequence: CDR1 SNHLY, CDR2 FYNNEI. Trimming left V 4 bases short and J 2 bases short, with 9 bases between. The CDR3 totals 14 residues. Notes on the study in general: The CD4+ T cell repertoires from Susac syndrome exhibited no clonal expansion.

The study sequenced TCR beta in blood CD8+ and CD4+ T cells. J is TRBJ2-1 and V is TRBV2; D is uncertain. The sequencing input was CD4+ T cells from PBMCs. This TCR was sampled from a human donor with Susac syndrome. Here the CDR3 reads CASSAISPYNEQFF. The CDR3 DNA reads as TGTGCCAGCAGTGCCATCAGCCCCTACAATGAGCAGTTCTTC.